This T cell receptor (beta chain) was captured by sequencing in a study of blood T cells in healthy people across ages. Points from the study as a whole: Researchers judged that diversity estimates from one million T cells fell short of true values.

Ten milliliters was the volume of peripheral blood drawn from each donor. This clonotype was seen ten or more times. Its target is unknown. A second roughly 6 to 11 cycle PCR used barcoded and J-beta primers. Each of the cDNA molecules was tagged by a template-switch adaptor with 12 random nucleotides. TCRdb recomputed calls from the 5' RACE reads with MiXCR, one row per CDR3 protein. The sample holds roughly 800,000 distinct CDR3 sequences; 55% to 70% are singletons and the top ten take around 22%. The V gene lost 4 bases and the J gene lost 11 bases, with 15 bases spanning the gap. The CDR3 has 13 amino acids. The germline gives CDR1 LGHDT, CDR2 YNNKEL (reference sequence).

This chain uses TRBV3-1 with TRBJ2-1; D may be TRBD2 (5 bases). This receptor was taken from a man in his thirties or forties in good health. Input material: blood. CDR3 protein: CASSPSESGKQFF. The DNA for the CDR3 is TGTGCCAGCAGCCCCTCGGAGAGCGGCAAGCAGTTCTTC.